This is a list of T cell receptor beta chains from one sample in a study of graft-versus-host responses after intestinal transplantation. For these receptors, no antigen is known. Profiled with immunoSEQ multiplex PCR; TCRdb holds only in-frame clones, not every one. Of about 89,000 clones in the sample, 91% were seen once. The specimen comprised unstimulated CD4+ T cells sorted from spleen or lymph node cells, sampled before intestinal transplant. The origin of the receptors is a human donor who received an intestinal transplant. Both conserved end residues are part of each CDR3. The D gene is left open where the match is weak. Size values are once, few and many counts, or a class for expanded clones, and some rows have none.

>once|TRBV14|TRBJ1-2|NA
CASSQDSLYGYTF
TGTGCCAGCAGCCAAGATTCTCTCTATGGCTACACCTTC
>NA|TRBV6-6|TRBJ2-1|TRBD1
CASSPQGQVYNEQFF
TGTGCCAGCAGTCCCCAAGGACAGGTTTACAATGAGCAGTTCTTC
>NA|TRBV4-1|TRBJ2-1|TRBD2
CASSPVGAGGYNEQFF
TGCGCCAGCAGCCCCGTCGGAGCGGGAGGCTACAATGAGCAGTTCTTC
>NA|TRBV11-3|TRBJ1-2|NA
CASSYIFSYGYTF
TGTGCCAGCAGCTACATATTTTCATATGGCTACACCTTC
>NA|TRBV16|TRBJ2-1|TRBD1
CASSPRQGPYNEQFF
TGTGCCAGCAGCCCCCGACAGGGACCTTACAATGAGCAGTTCTTC
>NA|TRBV11-2|TRBJ2-7|TRBD1
CASSMRTGGDEQYF
TGTGCCAGCAGCATGAGGACAGGGGGGGACGAGCAGTACTTC
>NA|TRBV30|TRBJ1-6|TRBD1
CAWKVPDRDNSPLHF
TGTGCCTGGAAGGTACCCGACAGGGATAATTCACCCCTCCACTTT
>once|TRBV7-2|TRBJ2-3|NA
CASSLGLLHTDTQYF
TGTGCCAGCAGCTTGGGACTTCTTCACACAGATACGCAGTATTTT
>NA|TRBV4-3|TRBJ2-2|TRBD1
CASSQQQGAGTGELFF
TGCGCCAGCAGCCAGCAACAGGGGGCGGGAACCGGGGAGCTGTTTTTT
>NA|TRBV28|TRBJ1-2|NA
CASSLRQPGYTF
TGTGCCAGCAGTTTGCGGCAGCCTGGCTACACCTTC
>NA|TRBV30|TRBJ1-3|NA
CAWSNRENTIYF
TGTGCCTGGAGTAATCGCGAAAACACCATATATTTT
>NA|TRBV7-2|TRBJ2-7|TRBD2
CASSFTSGGAWEQYF
TGTGCCAGCAGCTTCACTAGCGGGGGGGCTTGGGAGCAGTACTTC
>NA|TRBV19|TRBJ2-6|TRBD1
CASSGETGAGANVLTF
TGTGCCAGTAGTGGCGAAACAGGGGCTGGGGCCAACGTCCTGACTTTC
>NA|TRBV2|TRBJ1-5|TRBD1
CASSSGQGRPQHF
TGTGCCAGCAGCTCCGGACAGGGCCGGCCCCAGCATTTT
>NA|TRBV6-5|TRBJ2-1|TRBD1
CASSYKGTGGHNEQFF
TGTGCCAGCAGTTACAAGGGTACAGGGGGGCACAATGAGCAGTTCTTC
>NA|TRBV7-2|TRBJ1-3|TRBD1
CASSQTGTGVGNTIYF
TGTGCCAGCAGCCAAACCGGGACAGGGGTGGGAAACACCATATATTTT
>NA|TRBV11-3|TRBJ2-2|TRBD1
CASSQPDRTGHAGELFF
TGTGCCAGCAGCCAACCCGACCGGACAGGACACGCCGGGGAGCTGTTTTTT
>NA|TRBV19|TRBJ1-2|NA
CASSIPTAYGYTF
TGTGCCAGTAGTATTCCGACAGCCTATGGCTACACCTTC
>NA|TRBV11-2|TRBJ2-7|NA
CASSFRTNYEQYF
TGTGCCAGCAGCTTTAGGACAAACTACGAGCAGTACTTC
>NA|TRBV19|TRBJ2-5|NA
CASSTAASGETQYF
TGTGCCAGTAGTACCGCGGCTTCTGGGGAGACCCAGTACTTC
>NA|TRBV30|TRBJ2-6|TRBD2
CAWERGDGANVLTF
TGTGCCTGGGAGCGGGGGGATGGGGCCAACGTCCTGACTTTC
>NA|TRBV7-7|TRBJ2-2|NA
CASSLARGGELFF
TGTGCCAGCAGCTTAGCTCGAGGGGGGGAGCTGTTTTTT
>NA|TRBV6-6|TRBJ2-7|NA
CASSEKREQYF
TGTGCCAGCAGTGAGAAGAGGGAGCAGTACTTC